These 3 T cell receptor beta chains share one sample of origin, sequenced in a study of cytomegalovirus exposure and HLA in healthy donors. The PCR had 60 Vbeta and 13 Jbeta primers. Method: immunoSEQ multiplex PCR; TCRdb's copy keeps in-frame clones and lacks some. The sample has approximately 210,000 clones; 70% to 90% are singletons. Sequencing was carried out using PBMCs. The receptors shown here come from a woman aged 18-35 years in good health and CMV-seronegative.

The rearrangement uses TRBV7-6 and TRBJ2-5; TRBD2 might be the D (5 bases). In germline, CDR1 is SGHVS, CDR2 FNYEAQ. The CDR3 has 17 amino acids. Trimming pared 3 bases from V and 1 base from J, leaving 18 bases between. The DNA for the CDR3 is TGTGCCAGCAGCTTGGTCCTAAGAAGGGAGTTCCAAGAGACCCAGTACTTC. It specifies CASSLVLRREFQETQYF.

The chain combines TRBV30 with TRBJ2-7, with TRBD1 matching 10 bases. Trimming cost V 1 base and J 5 bases; bases outside gene matches: 5. Germline V gene data show CDR1 as GTSNPN and CDR2 as SVGIG (reference sequence). This CDR3 has 14 residues. The CDR3 nucleotides are TGTGCCTGGAGTGGACAGGGGGCTTTCAACGAGCAGTACTTC. Protein: CAWSGQGAFNEQYF. Looking up the rest from reference TRBV30 and TRBJ2-7 gives the full variable domain: SQTIHQWPATLVQPVGSPLSLECTVEGTSNPNLYWYRQAAGRGLQLLFYSVGIGQISSEVPQNLSASRPQDRQFILSSKKLLLSDSGFYLCAWSGQGAFNEQYFGPGTRLTVT.

The chain carries TRBV30 and TRBJ1-1, with D possibly being TRBD1 (5 bases). This CDR3 comprises 14 residues. Per germline, CDR1 GTSNPN and CDR2 SVGIG (reference sequence). V gave up 2 bases and J gave up 5 bases, with 15 bases separating them. The CDR3 loop reads CAWSPRGGGTEAFF. The DNA of the CDR3 is TGTGCCTGGAGTCCGAGGGGCGGGGGGACTGAAGCTTTCTTT.